Described below is a single T cell receptor beta chain sequence and its context. The antigen remains undetermined. Libraries were prepared by immunoSEQ multiplex PCR; TCRdb keeps only in-frame clonotypes and omits some of them. The sample lists 97,000 or so clones, 88% occurring once. No infections or other immune events were documented during collection. The sample is drawn from a study of identifying expanded T cells in peripheral blood. The CDR3 consists of 17 residues. Trimming took 0 bases from V and 4 from J, leaving 18 bases between them. Looked up from germline, CDR1 is MGHRA and CDR2 is YSYEKL. Overall study results and limits: Over about two and four weeks, about 15 and 19 clones changed, versus approximately 1.1 between replicates. Across healthy donors, higher total template counts meant significantly greater approximately two-week count variance.

The chain uses TRBV4-1 and TRBJ2-5, with D possibly being TRBD2 (6 bases). This sequence originates from a person between 18 and 75 years old in good health. Sequencing was performed on blood. The CDR3 coding sequence is TGCGCCAGCAGCCAAGATAACCTCGAGGGAGGAGGAGAGACCCAGTACTTC. Its protein product is CASSQDNLEGGGETQYF.